This is a list of T cell receptor beta chains from one sample in a study of T cells in Graves' hyperthyroidism and ophthalmopathy. A single record per CDR3 protein comes from TCRdb applying MiXCR to the multiplex PCR reads. The repertoire holds 300,000 to 450,000 distinct CDR3 sequences, with around 25% as singletons. The sequenced material came from blood. The receptors stem from a man aged 50 to 60 with Graves' hyperthyroidism. CDR3s include the opening cysteine and the closing phenylalanine or tryptophan. Each record gives: D gene, J gene, V gene, clone size, CDR3 DNA, CDR3 protein. A D gene is named only where the DNA matches it firmly. The size of a clone is reported for some rows only, either as once, few or many, or as a class for expanded clones.

-,TRBJ2-7,TRBV5-1,few,TGCGCCAGCAGCTCGGACGGGTGGTACGAGCAGTACTTC,CASSSDGWYEQYF
TRBD2,TRBJ2-4,TRBV10-3,-,TGTGCCATCAGTGAGACTAGCGGGAGGGAAAACATTCAGTACTTC,CAISETSGRENIQYF
-,TRBJ2-7,TRBV2,many,TGTGCCAGCAGTGAAGGTGCGGGATCCTACGAGCAGTACTTC,CASSEGAGSYEQYF
TRBD2,TRBJ2-7,TRBV28,-,TGTGCCAGTAGACTAGCGGGAATCTACGAGCAGTACTTC,CASRLAGIYEQYF
TRBD1,TRBJ1-5,TRBV11-2,-,TGTGCCAGCAGCTTAACAGGGGCTCCCAATCAGCCCCAGCATTTT,CASSLTGAPNQPQHF
TRBD2,TRBJ2-3,TRBV29-1,many,TGCAGCGTTGAAGGGCGGGGGGCGCAGGATACGCAGTATTTT,CSVEGRGAQDTQYF
-,TRBJ2-1,TRBV24-1,-,TGTGCCACCAGTGATAGGGGGGCATCCTACAATGAGCAGTTCTTC,CATSDRGASYNEQFF
-,TRBJ1-3,TRBV27,-,TGTGCCAGCAGTTTGGACATCGGTGGAAACACCATATATTTT,CASSLDIGGNTIYF
-,TRBJ2-5,TRBV15,few,TGTGCCACCAGCAGGGTTTATGAGACCCAGTACTTC,CATSRVYETQYF
-,TRBJ2-1,TRBV19,-,TGTGCCAGTAGTATAGAGGCCGGGAATGAGCAGTTCTTC,CASSIEAGNEQFF
TRBD2,TRBJ2-1,TRBV9,-,TGTGCCAGCAGCGTCGAACCTATAGCGGGAGCCGGTAATGAGCAGTTCTTC,CASSVEPIAGAGNEQFF
-,TRBJ2-1,TRBV6-1,-,TGTGCCAGCAGTGAATCTTTAGCGCTTGAGCAGTTCTTC,CASSESLALEQFF
-,TRBJ2-2,TRBV7-3,many,TGTGCCAGCAGCTTAGGTGGCACCGGGGAGCTGTTTTTT,CASSLGGTGELFF
TRBD2,TRBJ2-7,TRBV6-1,few,TGTGCCAGCAGAACGACTAGCGGGATGTACGAGCAGTACTTC,CASRTTSGMYEQYF
-,TRBJ2-7,TRBV12-3/TRBV12-4,-,TGTGCCAGGAGTCGGACAGCTAGCTCCTACGAGCAGTACTTC,CARSRTASSYEQYF
-,TRBJ2-5,TRBV5-1,few,TGCGCCAGCAGCTTGGAAGGAGTGGATAACGAAGAGACCCAGTACTTC,CASSLEGVDNEETQYF
-,TRBJ2-6,TRBV29-1,-,TGCAGCGTTGATGGATTCTTCTCTGGGGCCAACGTCCTGACTTTC,CSVDGFFSGANVLTF
-,TRBJ2-1,TRBV18,few,TGTGCCAGCTCACCGACTAATAGTTACAATGAGCAGTTCTTC,CASSPTNSYNEQFF
-,TRBJ2-1,TRBV29-1,few,TGCAGCGTTGAATGGGGGCGGAATGAGCAGTTCTTC,CSVEWGRNEQFF
TRBD1,TRBJ1-5,TRBV6-1,many,TGTGCCAGCAACAGGGGCCAGCATCAGCCCCAGCATTTT,CASNRGQHQPQHF
-,TRBJ1-2,TRBV20-1,-,TGCAGTGGATATAGCGGTAACTATGGCTACACCTTC,CSGYSGNYGYTF
-,TRBJ1-2,TRBV11-2,few,TGTGCCAGCAGCTTACATTTGGCAGGCGAGCGCTATGGCTACACCTTC,CASSLHLAGERYGYTF
-,TRBJ2-3,TRBV6-2/TRBV6-3,few,TGTGCCAGCAGTGGCGGGACAGCCACAGATACGCAGTATTTT,CASSGGTATDTQYF
-,TRBJ1-2,TRBV10-3,-,TGTGCCATCAGGCCGAAACAGGGATTTGGCTACACCTTC,CAIRPKQGFGYTF
TRBD2,TRBJ2-5,TRBV5-1,many,TGCGCCAGCAGCCCGGGACTAGCGGAAGAGACCCAGTACTTC,CASSPGLAEETQYF
-,TRBJ2-3,TRBV12-3/TRBV12-4,many,TGTGCCAGCAGTTTCCTCCCCGGGTCAGATACGCAGTATTTT,CASSFLPGSDTQYF
-,TRBJ2-5,TRBV2,many,TGTGCCAGCATTCCTCTGGGCGGTTTGGAGCAAGAGACCCAGTACTTC,CASIPLGGLEQETQYF
TRBD1,TRBJ2-4,TRBV2,few,TGTGCCAGGTCGGGACAGGGAATAGCCAAAAACATTCAGTACTTC,CARSGQGIAKNIQYF
-,TRBJ2-3,TRBV29-1,few,TGCAGCGTTGGAGGTTCAGATACGCAGTATTTT,CSVGGSDTQYF
TRBD2,TRBJ2-1,TRBV20-1,many,TGCAGTGCTAGAGTATGGACTAGCCCAAACAATGAGCAGTTCTTC,CSARVWTSPNNEQFF
-,TRBJ2-7,TRBV7-9,few,TGTGCCAGCGGGGACTACAGGGGCTACGAGCAGTACTTC,CASGDYRGYEQYF
TRBD2,TRBJ2-7,TRBV11-2,many,TGTGCCAGCAGCCGAAGAGGGGTGGGGGGGGCCTACGAGCAGTACTTC,CASSRRGVGGAYEQYF
-,TRBJ2-6,TRBV6-1,-,TGTGCCAGCAGCCTCTACAGGGCTGGGGCCAACGTCCTGACTTTC,CASSLYRAGANVLTF
TRBD2,TRBJ2-1,TRBV2,many,TGTGCCAGCAGTCGACTAGCGACTTCCTACAATGAGCAGTTCTTC,CASSRLATSYNEQFF
-,TRBJ1-1,TRBV5-5,few,TGTGCCAGCAGCCCTCGGGACGGCCTTTGGGCTTTCTTT,CASSPRDGLWAFF
TRBD2,TRBJ2-3,TRBV2,many,TGTGCCACGACTAGCGGCGCCACAGATACGCAGTATTTT,CATTSGATDTQYF
-,TRBJ2-3,TRBV3-1,few,TGTGCCAGCAGCCAATCGAGGGCCGGCGCAGATACGCAGTATTTT,CASSQSRAGADTQYF
-,TRBJ2-7,TRBV25-1,few,TGTGCCAGCAGTGAGATGTTAGGGGGGCGCTTCGAGCAGTACTTC,CASSEMLGGRFEQYF
TRBD2,TRBJ2-1,TRBV2,-,TGTGCCCGGGAAAGCGGGAGGACTAACAATGAGCAGTTCTTC,CARESGRTNNEQFF
-,TRBJ1-4,TRBV15,-,TGTGCCACCAGCAGCCGGGGGGGTGAGGAAAAACTGTTTTTT,CATSSRGGEEKLFF